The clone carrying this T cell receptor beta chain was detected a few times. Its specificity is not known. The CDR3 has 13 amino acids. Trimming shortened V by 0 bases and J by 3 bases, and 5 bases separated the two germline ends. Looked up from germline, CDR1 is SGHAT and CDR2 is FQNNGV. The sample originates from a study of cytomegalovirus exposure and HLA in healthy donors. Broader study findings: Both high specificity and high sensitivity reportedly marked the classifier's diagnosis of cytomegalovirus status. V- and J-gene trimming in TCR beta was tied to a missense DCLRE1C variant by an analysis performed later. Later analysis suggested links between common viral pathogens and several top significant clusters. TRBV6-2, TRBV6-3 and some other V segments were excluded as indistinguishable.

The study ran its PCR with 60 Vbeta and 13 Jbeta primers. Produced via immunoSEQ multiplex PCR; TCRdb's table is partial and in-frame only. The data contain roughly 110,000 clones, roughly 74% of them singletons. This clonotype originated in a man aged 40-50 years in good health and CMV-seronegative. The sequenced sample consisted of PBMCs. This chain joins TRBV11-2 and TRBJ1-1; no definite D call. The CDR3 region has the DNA TGTGCCAGCAGCTTAGAGCGAGACACTGAAGCTTTCTTT. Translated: CASSLERDTEAFF.